The next 4 T cell receptor beta chains were all read from a single sample in a study of cytomegalovirus exposure and HLA in healthy donors. The PCR was carried out with 60 Vbeta primers and 13 Jbeta primers. TCRdb keeps only in-frame clones here, not all; method: immunoSEQ multiplex PCR. The sample consists of around 150,000 clones, roughly 89% of them appearing once. What was sequenced was PBMCs. These receptors originate from a woman aged 25 to 39 in good health and CMV-seronegative.

The chain uses TRBV5-5 and TRBJ1-4; maybe TRBD1 (5 bases). The V and J ends lost 4 bases and 6 bases respectively, with 13 bases between them. The CDR3 has 14 residues. CDR1 is SGHKS, CDR2 YYEKEE, per germline (reference sequence). The CDR3 sequence is CASSAGPPDEKLFF. CDR3 sequence (DNA): TGTGCCAGCAGCGCGGGACCGCCAGATGAAAAACTGTTTTTT. Using reference TRBV5-5 and TRBJ1-4 for the parts outside the CDR3, the full variable domain is DAGVTQSPTHLIKTRGQQVTLRCSPISGHKSVSWYQQVLGQGPQFIFQYYEKEERGRGNFPDRFSARQFPNYSSELNVNALLLGDSALYLCASSAGPPDEKLFFGSGTQLSVL.

The chain recombines TRBV2 with TRBJ1-1; no firm D call. Trimming removed 6 bases from V and 1 base from J, with 9 bases in between. The CDR3 consists of 13 residues. Germline CDR1 reads SNHLY; CDR2 reads FYNNEI. The CDR3 spells CASRVNTNTEAFF. CDR3 DNA: TGTGCCAGCAGGGTGAACACGAACACTGAAGCTTTCTTT.

The chain has TRBV27 and TRBJ2-7; tentative D call: TRBD2 (6 bases). CDR3 length: 13 amino acids. Germline CDR1 is MNHEY and CDR2 is SMNVEV (reference sequence). V lost 8 bases, J lost 3 bases, and 14 bases lay in between. The CDR3 protein is CASGGTPRYEQYF. The CDR3 nucleotides read TGTGCCAGCGGAGGGACCCCGCGCTACGAGCAGTACTTC.

The CDR3 coding sequence is TGCGCCAGCAGCCCCTACAGGGTCCCCTACGAGCAGTACTTC. Its translation: CASSPYRVPYEQYF. The chain couples TRBV4-1 to TRBJ2-7; maybe TRBD1 (6 bases). Germline V gene sequence: CDR1 MGHRA, CDR2 YSYEKL. V was cut by 4 bases and J by 2 bases, with 12 bases left in between. The CDR3 has 14 residues.